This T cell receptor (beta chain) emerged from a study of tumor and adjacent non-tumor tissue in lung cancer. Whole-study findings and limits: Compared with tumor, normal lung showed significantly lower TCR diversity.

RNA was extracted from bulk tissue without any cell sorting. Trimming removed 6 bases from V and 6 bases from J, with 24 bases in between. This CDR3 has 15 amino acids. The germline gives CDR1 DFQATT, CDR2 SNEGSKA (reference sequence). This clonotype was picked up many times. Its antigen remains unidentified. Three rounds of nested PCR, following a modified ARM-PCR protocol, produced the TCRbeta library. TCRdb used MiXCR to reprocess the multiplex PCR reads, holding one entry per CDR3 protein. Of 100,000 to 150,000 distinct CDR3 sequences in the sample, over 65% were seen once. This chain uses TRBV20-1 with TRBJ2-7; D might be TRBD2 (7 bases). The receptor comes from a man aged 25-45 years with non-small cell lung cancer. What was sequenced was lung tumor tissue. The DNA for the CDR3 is TGCAGTGCGCAAAAAAGGGGGGTCTCGGGGGGCGAGCAGTACTTC. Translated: CSAQKRGVSGGEQYF.